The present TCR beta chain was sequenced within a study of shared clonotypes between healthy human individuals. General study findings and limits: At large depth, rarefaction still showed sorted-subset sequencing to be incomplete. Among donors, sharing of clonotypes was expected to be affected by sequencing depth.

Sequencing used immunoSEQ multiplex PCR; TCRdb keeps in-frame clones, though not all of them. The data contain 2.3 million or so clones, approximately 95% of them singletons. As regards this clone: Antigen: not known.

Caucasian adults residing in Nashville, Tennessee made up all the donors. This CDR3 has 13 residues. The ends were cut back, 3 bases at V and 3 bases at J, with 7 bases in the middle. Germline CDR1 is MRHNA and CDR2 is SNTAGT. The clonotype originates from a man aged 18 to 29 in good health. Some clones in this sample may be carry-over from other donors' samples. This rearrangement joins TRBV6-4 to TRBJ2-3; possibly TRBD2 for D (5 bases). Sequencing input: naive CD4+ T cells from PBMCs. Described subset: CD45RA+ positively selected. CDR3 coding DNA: TGTGCCAGCAGTGAGGAGGAAACAGATACGCAGTATTTT. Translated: CASSEEETDTQYF.